This T cell receptor (beta chain) stems from a study of T-cell reconstitution after alpha-beta-depleted transplantation in children. Unique molecular identifiers featured in how the TCRbeta library was prepared. TCRdb reprocessed the PCR reads with MiXCR, giving one entry per CDR3 protein. The data hold hundreds of thousands of distinct CDR3 sequences, with around 15% observed a single time. This clonotype was found many times. The length of the CDR3 is 12 residues. The germline CDR1 and CDR2 sequences are DFQATT and SNEGSKA (reference sequence). The V and J ends lost 5 bases and 2 bases respectively, with 9 bases between them.

The chain employs TRBV20-1 and TRBJ2-5; a possible D gene is TRBD1 (6 bases). The sample was PBMCs, mostly from graft donor cells, taken 360 days after TCRalphabeta/CD19-depleted stem cell transplant. This clonotype was obtained from a boy younger than two who had a stem cell transplant for Wiskott-Aldrich syndrome, so the T cells may come from the graft donor. CDR3 in DNA: TGCAGTGCTTCTCAGGGGCAAGAGACCCAGTACTTC. It specifies CSASQGQETQYF.